These T cell receptor beta chains were read from a single sample in a study of blood T cell repertoires in COVID-19. Assay used: immunoSEQ multiplex PCR; TCRdb lists only in-frame clones, some missing. The sample gives about 190,000 clones, 88% of which show up once; 4.4% is in the top ten. Sequencing was carried out using peripheral blood. The receptors derive from a human donor in a cohort sampled during active COVID-19. Both conserved end residues are part of each CDR3. The order of the fields is J gene, clone size, V gene, CDR3 length, D gene, CDR3 DNA, CDR3 protein. D genes are given only for firm matches. Clone size is stated in some rows and not others, as once, few, many or a class when expanded.

>TRBJ1-2|few|TRBV3-1/TRBV3-2|12|NA
TGTGCCAGCAGCCTGGGACAAAGTGGCTACACCTTC
CASSLGQSGYTF
>TRBJ1-1|NA|TRBV7-2|15|TRBD1
TGTGCCAGCAGCGCTCGGACAGGGATGAACACTGAAGCTTTCTTT
CASSARTGMNTEAFF
>TRBJ2-3|NA|TRBV6-4|13|NA
TGTGCCAGCAGTGTGATAGATAGAGATACGCAGTATTTT
CASSVIDRDTQYF
>TRBJ2-7|NA|TRBV18|15|NA
TGTGCCAGCTCACCACCGAGAGGCAGCACCTACGAGCAGTACTTC
CASSPPRGSTYEQYF
>TRBJ2-5|NA|TRBV6-4|14|NA
TGTGCCGCATGGGATAAGGACAGAGACGAGACCCAGTACTTC
CAAWDKDRDETQYF
>TRBJ2-1|NA|TRBV19|15|TRBD2
TGTGCCAGTAGGAGGAGCGGGGGGGGAAACAATGAGCAGTTCTTC
CASRRSGGGNNEQFF
>TRBJ1-5|NA|TRBV2|15|NA
TGTGCCAGCAGTGAAGCGGGAGGGCTAAATCAGCCCCAGCATTTT
CASSEAGGLNQPQHF
>TRBJ2-2|NA|TRBV7-8|15|TRBD1
TGTGCCAGCAGCCCGGACAGGGGGCTCACCGGGGAGCTGTTTTTT
CASSPDRGLTGELFF
>TRBJ2-7|NA|TRBV6-5|14|NA
TGTGCCAGCGTCCTGGGGGGTGGGCGCTACGAGCAGTACTTC
CASVLGGGRYEQYF
>TRBJ2-5|NA|TRBV4-1|17|TRBD2
TGCGCCAGCAGCCAAAGCGGGAGGCCCCGAAACCAAGAGACCCAGTACTTC
CASSQSGRPRNQETQYF
>TRBJ2-1|NA|TRBV7-6|16|TRBD2
TGTGCCAGCAGCTTCGGCACTAGCGGGGGGGACAATGAGCAGTTCTTC
CASSFGTSGGDNEQFF
>TRBJ2-7|NA|TRBV19|13|TRBD1
TGTGCCAGTAGTCCTCGGGACAGGTTTTGGCAGTACTTC
CASSPRDRFWQYF
>TRBJ1-1|NA|TRBV15|14|NA
TGTGCCACCAGCAGAGCCGCGGTGGGCACTGAAGCTTTCTTT
CATSRAAVGTEAFF
>TRBJ2-7|NA|TRBV5-1|16|TRBD2
TGCGCCAGCAGCCCTAGGCGGGGTAGCGGGACCTACGAGCAGTACTTC
CASSPRRGSGTYEQYF
>TRBJ1-6|NA|TRBV27|16|TRBD1
TGTGCCAGCAGTTTCCTCCCGGGACAGTATAATTCACCCCTCCACTTT
CASSFLPGQYNSPLHF
>TRBJ2-3|once|TRBV11-2|18|TRBD2
TGTGCCAGCAGCTTAAGGGACTCTAGCGGGGGGACCACAGATACGCAGTATTTT
CASSLRDSSGGTTDTQYF
>TRBJ2-1|NA|TRBV29-1|13|TRBD2
TGCAGCGTTGTTAGCGGGAGGGGCGGTGAGCAGTTCTTC
CSVVSGRGGEQFF
>TRBJ1-6|NA|TRBV6-5|13|NA
TGTGCAGGGGCCCGCGGGACGGGTTCACCCCTCCACTTT
CAGARGTGSPLHF
>TRBJ2-7|NA|TRBV6-5|14|NA
TGTGCCAGCAGGGGGGGGGCCATTCCCTACGAGCAGTACTTC
CASRGGAIPYEQYF
>TRBJ2-2|NA|TRBV27|13|NA
TGTGCCAGCAGTTTAAGGGGCCCCGGGGAGCTGTTTTTT
CASSLRGPGELFF
>TRBJ2-1|NA|TRBV28|15|TRBD1
TGTGCCAGCAGTTTGGGACAGAGCTCCTACAATGAGCAGTTCTTC
CASSLGQSSYNEQFF
>TRBJ1-5|NA|TRBV6-6|12|NA
TGTGCCAGCAGCGACAGTAATCAGCCCCAGCATTTT
CASSDSNQPQHF
>TRBJ2-7|NA|TRBV7-6|15|TRBD1
TGTGCCAGCAGCTTAGGCGGGACAGGGGCCCACGAGCAGTACTTC
CASSLGGTGAHEQYF
>TRBJ2-1|NA|TRBV7-2|12|NA
TGTGCCAGCAACCGGGGTGGGGATGAGCAGTTCTTC
CASNRGGDEQFF
>TRBJ2-2|NA|TRBV27|15|NA
TGTGCCAGCAGTCCACCATCTGGTCCGCACCGGGGAGCTGTTTTT
CASSPPSGPHRGAVF
>TRBJ2-1|NA|TRBV6-2/TRBV6-3|16|TRBD1
TGTGCCAGCAGTTACAGGACAGGGGCCATAAACAATGAGCAGTTCTTC
CASSYRTGAINNEQFF
>TRBJ2-2|NA|TRBV20-1|14|NA
TGCAGTGCTAGTCGGTCAGGAAACACCGGGGAGCTGTTTTTT
CSASRSGNTGELFF
>TRBJ2-7|NA|TRBV5-4|14|TRBD2
TGTGCCAGCAGCGGGACTAGCGGGAGCTACGAGCAGTACTTC
CASSGTSGSYEQYF
>TRBJ1-2|NA|TRBV9|16|NA
TGTGCCAGCAGCTACAACGCAGAGGATTTTAACTATGGCTACACCTTC
CASSYNAEDFNYGYTF
>TRBJ2-1|NA|TRBV28|14|TRBD1
TGTGCCAGCAGTTATGGGACAGGGGTTAGTGAGCAGTTCTTC
CASSYGTGVSEQFF
>TRBJ1-1|NA|TRBV10-3|16|TRBD1
TGTGCCATCAGTGAGTCGATTGGCAGGGGGGACGATGAAGCTTTCTTT
CAISESIGRGDDEAFF
>TRBJ2-6|NA|TRBV7-8|16|TRBD2
TGTGCCAGCAGCTTATTTAGCGGGTCCGGGGCCAACGTCCTGACTTTC
CASSLFSGSGANVLTF
>TRBJ2-2|NA|TRBV5-1|15|TRBD1
TGCGCCAGCAGCTTACTGACAGGGGACGGCGGGGAGCTGTTTTTT
CASSLLTGDGGELFF
>TRBJ2-1|NA|TRBV4-3|15|TRBD1
TGCGCCAGCAGCCAAACCGACAGGGTAGGGAATGAGCAGTTCTTC
CASSQTDRVGNEQFF
>TRBJ2-3|NA|TRBV5-5|16|TRBD2
TGTGCCAGCAAAAACAGACTAGCGGGGGTGAGAGATACGCAGTATTTT
CASKNRLAGVRDTQYF